The 27 T cell receptor beta chains below come from one sample, sequenced in a study of PD-1 blockade in classical Hodgkin lymphoma. Clones were read by immunoSEQ multiplex PCR, and TCRdb kept only the in-frame ones, dropping some. The table records approximately 60,000 clones, 88% of them present only once. The patients all showed relapse after autologous stem cell transplantation, while their brentuximab vedotin exposure varied. The material was peripheral blood mononuclear cells (PBMCs), obtained at baseline. Receptor source: a human donor with classical Hodgkin lymphoma.

This chain links TRBV19 with TRBJ2-1; 12 bases line up with TRBD1. The V gene end was trimmed by 5 bases and the J gene end by 7 bases; junction bases not matched to a gene: 6. Germline CDR1 reads LNHDA; CDR2 reads SQIVND (reference sequence). The CDR3 extends over 15 amino acids. The CDR3 DNA sequence: TGTGCCAGTAGTGTCGGGACAGGGGGCCGAAATGAGCAGTTCTTC. Translated: CASSVGTGGRNEQFF.

The chain recombines TRBV7-5 with TRBJ1-1; whether TRBD1, the table's D call, matches the DNA was not checked. TRBV7-5 is labeled a pseudogene. This CDR3 has 11 residues. CDR3 residues: CASSSQIKAFF. CDR3 sequence (DNA): TGTGCCAGCAGCTCCCAGATTAAAGCTTTCTTT.

The rearrangement uses TRBV27 and TRBJ1-1, with 7 nucleotides matching TRBD1. Germline V CDR1 and CDR2: MNHEY, SMNVEV (reference sequence). V trimming: 4 bases; J trimming: 0 bases; junction bases outside the gene matches: 2. The CDR3 sequence is 14 residues long. The CDR3 loop is CASSSDRVNTEAFF. The DNA of the CDR3 is TGTGCCAGCAGTTCCGACAGGGTGAACACTGAAGCTTTCTTT.

Points on this clone: The identical CDR3 is also encoded by other nucleotide sequences in the sample. V is TRBV30 and J is TRBJ1-2, with D possibly TRBD1 on 5 matching bases. From germline, CDR1 is GTSNPN and CDR2 SVGIG (reference sequence). There are 13 residues in the CDR3. Trimming took 5 bases from V and 5 from J, leaving 15 bases between them. CDR3 sequence reads: CAWVGGFSYGYTF. The CDR3, as DNA: TGTGCCTGGGTGGGGGGTTTCTCTTATGGCTACACCTTC.

V usage is TRBV6-5 and J usage is TRBJ2-7, with TRBD2 matching 11 bases. V gave up 6 bases and J gave up 0 bases; unmatched junction bases: 4. The CDR3 spans 15 residues. Germline V lookup: CDR1 MNHEY, CDR2 SVGAGI. The CDR3 spells CASSLAGGTSYEQYF. CDR3 DNA: TGTGCCAGCAGCCTAGCGGGGGGAACCTCCTACGAGCAGTACTTC.

This chain connects TRBV7-9 to TRBJ1-1; D not certain. Trimming removed 2 bases from V and 2 bases from J, with 12 bases in between. This CDR3 is 15 amino acids long. Germline values: CDR1 SEHNR, CDR2 FQNEAQ (reference sequence). The CDR3 spells CASSLSLDINTEAFF. CDR3 sequence (DNA): TGTGCCAGCAGCTTATCCCTTGACATTAACACTGAAGCTTTCTTT.

CDR3 sequence reads: CASTKWGYGETQYF. Here the CDR3 DNA reads TGTGCCAGCACCAAATGGGGGTACGGAGAGACCCAGTACTTC. The V call is TRBV5-4, the J call TRBJ2-5; perhaps D is TRBD1 or TRBD2 (5 bases each). Germline V CDR1 and CDR2: SGHNT, YYREEE (reference sequence). There are 14 residues in the CDR3. V was shortened by 6 bases and J by 4 bases, with 16 bases between the two germline ends.

There are many counts of this clone. This chain links TRBV27 with TRBJ1-5; TRBD1 might be the D (5 bases). The CDR3 has 17 residues. V lost 6 bases and J lost 4, with 22 bases in between. Germline CDR1 and CDR2: MNHEY and SMNVEV (reference sequence). The CDR3 spells CASSLTVRGSGNQPQHF. The CDR3 DNA reads TGTGCCAGCAGCTTAACCGTTCGGGGGTCAGGGAATCAGCCCCAGCATTTT.

The chain carries TRBV5-4 and TRBJ1-4, with D perhaps TRBD1 (6 bases). The CDR3 is 17 residues long. V was clipped by 3 bases and J by 0 bases, with 15 bases between them. Per germline, CDR1 SGHNT and CDR2 YYREEE (reference sequence). The CDR3: CASSSTQNRATNEKLFF. CDR3 sequence (DNA): TGTGCCAGCAGCTCAACGCAAAACAGGGCAACTAATGAAAAACTGTTTTTT.

This chain links TRBV30 with TRBJ2-1; TRBD2 aligns across 10 bases. This CDR3 contains 14 residues. V was clipped by 0 bases and J by 8 bases; unmatched bases: 4. The V gene's germline CDR1 is GTSNPN and CDR2 SVGIG (reference sequence). This CDR3 is CAWSVGGTSDEQFF. DNA of the CDR3: TGTGCCTGGAGTGTAGGGGGGACTAGCGATGAGCAGTTCTTC.

This chain joins TRBV5-8 and TRBJ2-1, with D unresolved. CDR1 is SGHTS, CDR2 YDEGEE, per germline. Between the trimmed V and J ends, which lost 1 base and 2 bases, there was a span of 10 bases. The length of the CDR3 is 15 residues. In DNA, the CDR3 is TGTGCCAGCAGCTTGTCGTCTGATACCTACAATGAGCAGTTCTTC. Encoded protein: CASSLSSDTYNEQFF.

This clone was observed once. This chain links TRBV6-5 with TRBJ1-4, with D possibly matching TRBD1 (6 bases). CDR3 length: 12 residues. V was clipped by 5 bases and J by 11 bases, with 12 bases between them. CDR1 and CDR2 (germline): MNHEY, SVGAGI. CDR3 sequence reads: CASSIDRIKLFF. The DNA of the CDR3 is TGTGCCAGCAGTATCGACAGGATTAAACTGTTTTTT.

The chain carries TRBV5-1 and TRBJ1-2; 8 positions agree with TRBD1. Trimming at V came to 4 bases and at J to 5 bases, leaving 7 bases not matched to a gene. Germline values: CDR1 SGHRS, CDR2 YFSETQ. The CDR3 spans 14 residues. The CDR3 reads CASSSGTGNYGYTF. DNA of the CDR3: TGCGCCAGCAGCAGCGGGACAGGAAATTATGGCTACACCTTC.

CDR3 sequence (DNA): TGTGCCAGCAGTTACCCTGACAGGGTTTCAGATACGCAGTATTTT. Protein sequence: CASSYPDRVSDTQYF. The chain is built from TRBV6-5 and TRBJ2-3; 7 nucleotides match TRBD1. Germline CDR1 MNHEY, CDR2 SVGAGI. With 2 bases clipped from V and 4 bases from J, the junction kept 6 bases outside the gene matches. CDR3 length equals 15 residues.

This rearrangement joins TRBV29-1 to TRBJ2-3; the D gene could be TRBD1 or TRBD2 (7 bases each). Germline CDR1 is SQVTM and CDR2 is ANQGSEA. This CDR3 has 15 residues. Trimming left V 6 bases short and J 0 bases short, with 16 bases between. The CDR3 DNA sequence: TGCAGCGTGGGGGGGACAGAGTCTAGCACAGATACGCAGTATTTT. It translates to CSVGGTESSTDTQYF.

This clone appeared a few times. The junction departs from germline at one end; a sequencing error may be responsible. Here the CDR3 reads CASREDSYEQYF. DNA for the CDR3: TGTGCCAGCAGAGAAGACAGCTACGAGCAGTACTTC. The V call is TRBV2, the J call TRBJ2-7, with D perhaps matching TRBD1 (5 bases). Germline assignment: CDR1 SNHLY and CDR2 FYNNEI. This CDR3 region has 12 residues.

This chain uses TRBV5-1 with TRBJ1-1; no definite D call. V shed 0 bases and J shed 1 base, with 13 bases lying between them. The germline V gene has CDR1 SGHRS and CDR2 YFSETQ. The CDR3 sequence is 16 residues long. This chain's CDR3 is CASSLGRAMGNTEAFF. The CDR3 DNA reads TGCGCCAGCAGCTTGGGGCGGGCTATGGGGAACACTGAAGCTTTCTTT. The entire variable domain, with the rest obtained from reference TRBV5-1 and TRBJ1-1, is as follows: KAGVTQTPRYLIKTRGQQVTLSCSPISGHRSVSWYQQTPGQGLQFLFEYFSETQRNKGNFPGRFSGRQFSNSRSEMNVSTLELGDSALYLCASSLGRAMGNTEAFFGQGTRLTVV.

The V and J genes are TRBV9 and TRBJ2-7; D unresolved. There are 13 residues in the CDR3. V was trimmed by 1 base and J by 5 bases, leaving 10 bases between them. Germline CDR1 reads SGDLS; CDR2 reads YYNGEE. CDR3 coding DNA: TGTGCCAGCAGCGTATCCCCGACCGACGAGCAGTACTTC. Its protein product is CASSVSPTDEQYF.

V and J are TRBV9 and TRBJ1-2, with a possible D match to TRBD1 (5 bases). Germline CDR1 is SGDLS and CDR2 is YYNGEE. The V end was cut by 6 bases, the J end by 0 bases, with 18 bases between. This CDR3 has 16 amino acids. CDR3 amino acids: CASTRDSTQTNYGYTF. In DNA, the CDR3 is TGTGCCAGCACCCGGGACTCGACTCAAACTAACTATGGCTACACCTTC.

V usage is TRBV14 and J usage is TRBJ2-1; D gene unclear. CDR3 length equals 14 residues. The V gene lost 4 bases and the J gene lost 0 bases, with 7 bases spanning the gap. The germline gives CDR1 SGHDN, CDR2 FVKESK. The CDR3 is CASSPDASYNEQFF. The CDR3 nucleotides are TGTGCCAGCAGCCCAGACGCCTCCTACAATGAGCAGTTCTTC.

The rearrangement joins TRBV7-6 to TRBJ2-7; D is unclear. This CDR3 region has 14 residues. Germline V lookup: CDR1 SGHVS, CDR2 FNYEAQ. V lost 5 bases and J 1 base, leaving 12 bases between the germline ends. The CDR3 sequence: CASSQGILSYEQYF. CDR3 bases: TGTGCCAGCAGCCAAGGGATACTGTCCTACGAGCAGTACTTC.

This clone was detected only once. V gene TRBV5-6 combines with J gene TRBJ1-1; D remains ambiguous. The CDR3 loop spans 13 amino acids. The V and J ends lost 1 base and 5 bases respectively, with 9 bases between them. Germline CDR1 SGHDT, CDR2 YYEEEE. CDR3 residues: CASSLWLRTEAFF. The CDR3 DNA sequence: TGTGCCAGCAGCTTGTGGTTGCGGACTGAAGCTTTCTTT.

The rearrangement joins TRBV9 to TRBJ2-7; tentative D call: TRBD1 (5 bases). CDR1 is SGDLS, CDR2 YYNGEE, per germline. The CDR3 sequence is 15 residues long. V gave up 4 bases and J gave up 2 bases, with 16 bases separating them. CDR3 DNA sequence: TGTGCCAGCAGCCCGGACGTCTGGGGCACCTACGAGCAGTACTTC. Translating it yields CASSPDVWGTYEQYF.

In regard to this clone: The same CDR3 also results from other DNA sequences found in this sample. This chain uses TRBV6-1 with TRBJ2-1; 12 nucleotides match TRBD2. V was clipped by 2 bases and J by 4 bases; unmatched bases: 3. This CDR3 has 16 amino acids. In germline, CDR1 is MNHNS, CDR2 SASEGT. The CDR3 loop is CASSEFGTSGYNEQFF. CDR3 coding DNA: TGTGCCAGCAGTGAATTTGGGACTAGCGGGTACAATGAGCAGTTCTTC.

This clone was detected once. The rearrangement joins TRBV7-3 to TRBJ2-1; possible D gene TRBD2, 5 bases. The ends were cut back, 5 bases at V and 6 bases at J, with 14 bases in the middle. The CDR3 has 14 amino acids. Germline values: CDR1 SGHTA, CDR2 FQGTGA. The CDR3 sequence is CASSLLLDGNEQFF. CDR3 DNA sequence: TGTGCCAGCAGCCTACTACTAGACGGCAATGAGCAGTTCTTC.

This clone was seen a single time. The V and J genes are TRBV2 and TRBJ2-7; D is perhaps TRBD2 (5 bases). V was pared by 2 bases and J by 6 bases, with 14 bases between. Per germline, CDR1 SNHLY and CDR2 FYNNEI. This CDR3 contains 14 residues. The CDR3 loop reads CASSEPLRGPEQYF. For the CDR3, the DNA is TGTGCCAGCAGTGAACCTCTTAGAGGGCCCGAGCAGTACTTC.

Worth noting for this clone: The same CDR3 also results from other DNA sequences found in this sample. The chain has TRBV27 and TRBJ1-5; a possible D gene is TRBD1 (6 bases). The ends were cut back, 0 bases at V and 3 bases at J, with 12 bases in the middle. This CDR3 has 16 residues. CDR1 is MNHEY, CDR2 SMNVEV, per germline (reference sequence). The CDR3 region is CASSLSSGAPNQPQHF. CDR3 DNA: TGTGCCAGCAGTTTATCGTCAGGGGCCCCCAATCAGCCCCAGCATTTT.